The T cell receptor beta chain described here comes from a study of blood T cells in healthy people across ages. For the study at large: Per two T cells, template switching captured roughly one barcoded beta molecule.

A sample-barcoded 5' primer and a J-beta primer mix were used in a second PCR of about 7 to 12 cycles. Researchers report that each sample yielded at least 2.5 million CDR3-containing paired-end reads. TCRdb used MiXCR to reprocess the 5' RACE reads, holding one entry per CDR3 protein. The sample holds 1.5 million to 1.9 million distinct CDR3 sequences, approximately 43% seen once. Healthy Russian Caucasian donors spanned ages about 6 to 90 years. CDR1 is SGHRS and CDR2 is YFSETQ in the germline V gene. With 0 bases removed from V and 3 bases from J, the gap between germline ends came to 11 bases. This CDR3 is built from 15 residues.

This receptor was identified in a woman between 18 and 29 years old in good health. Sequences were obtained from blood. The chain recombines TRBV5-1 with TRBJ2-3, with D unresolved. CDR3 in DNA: TGCGCCAGCAGCTTGGTTTCCGGTGTGACAGATACGCAGTATTTT. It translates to CASSLVSGVTDTQYF.